A selection of T cell receptor beta chains follows, all from one sample in a study of cytomegalovirus exposure and HLA in healthy donors. The data were produced by immunoSEQ multiplex PCR, yet TCRdb's version contains in-frame clones alone and is incomplete. The table has 200,000 or so clones, 84% seen once. The sample was PBMCs. The receptor set was obtained from a boy aged 5-17 years in good health and CMV-seronegative. The CDR3 runs from the conserved cysteine through the conserved F or W. The D gene is left open where the match is weak. Clone size, where shown, is once, few, many, or a class for clones that have expanded.

j_call v_call d_call clone_size cdr3_nt cdr3_aa
TRBJ1-2 TRBV4-1 NA NA TGCGCCAGCAGCCTCAATCCAGCTAACTATGGCTACACCTTC CASSLNPANYGYTF
TRBJ1-4 TRBV7-9 TRBD1 NA TGTGCCAGCAGCTTCAACACAGGGGAGGAAAAACTGTTTTTT CASSFNTGEEKLFF
TRBJ2-7 TRBV5-1 TRBD1 NA TGCGCCAGCAGCTCAGCAGGACAGGGGTTTGCCGACGAGCAGTACTTC CASSSAGQGFADEQYF
TRBJ2-7 TRBV7-3 NA NA TGTGCCAGCAGCCCATGGTCAGGGTCCCACGAGCAGTACTTC CASSPWSGSHEQYF
TRBJ1-5 TRBV28 NA NA TGTGCCAGCAGTCCCAGCACTGGGGCTCAGGGCAATCAGCCCCAGCATTTT CASSPSTGAQGNQPQHF
TRBJ2-7 TRBV4-2 NA NA TGTGCCAGCAGCCACAGCGGTCCCTACGAGCAGTACTTC CASSHSGPYEQYF
TRBJ2-7 TRBV7-2 NA NA TGTGCCAGCAGCCGTCGACAGGTAGGCTTATACGAGCAGTACTTC CASSRRQVGLYEQYF
TRBJ2-4 TRBV19 TRBD2 NA TGTGCCAGTAGTAGGATAACTAGCGGGTTAGCCAAAAACATTCAGTACTTC CASSRITSGLAKNIQYF
TRBJ2-1 TRBV25-1 TRBD1 few TGTGCCAGCAGGGGGTACAGGGGAAGCTCCCACAATGAGCAGTTCTTC CASRGYRGSSHNEQFF
TRBJ2-2 TRBV13 NA NA TGTGCCAGCAGCTTCAGGAGGACCGGGGAGCTGTTTTTT CASSFRRTGELFF
TRBJ2-7 TRBV15 TRBD1 NA TGTGCCACCAGCAGAGGTCCCACCGGGACAGGGCCTGCCGAGCAGTACTTC CATSRGPTGTGPAEQYF
TRBJ1-1 TRBV2 NA NA TGTGCCAGCAGGCGGAACACTGAAGCTTTCTTT CASRRNTEAFF
TRBJ1-6 TRBV13 TRBD1 NA TGTGCCAGCAGCTTAGGGCCGGGACAGGGGAATTCACCCCTCCACTTT CASSLGPGQGNSPLHF
TRBJ2-1 TRBV5-1 TRBD2 NA TGCGCCAGCAGCTTGTGGGGCGGGAGGGAATCCTACAATGAGCAGTTCTTC CASSLWGGRESYNEQFF
TRBJ2-3 TRBV28 TRBD2 NA TGTGCCAGCACTTTACCTAGCGGGAGTACAGATACGCAGTATTTT CASTLPSGSTDTQYF
TRBJ1-3 TRBV19 TRBD1 NA TGTGCCAGTAGTACGCACAGGGGGCCTGGAAACACCATATATTTT CASSTHRGPGNTIYF
TRBJ2-2 TRBV7-6 NA NA TGTACCAGCAGCTTAGCCGACACGGGAACCGGGGAGCTGTTTTTT CTSSLADTGTGELFF
TRBJ2-3 TRBV5-4 TRBD2 NA TGTGCCAGCAGTCTCCCCCTAGCGGGGGGGTCAGATACGCAGTATTTT CASSLPLAGGSDTQYF
TRBJ1-1 TRBV28 NA NA TGTGCCAGCAGTCCGCGGCGGACTGAAGCTTTCTTT CASSPRRTEAFF
TRBJ1-1 TRBV5-5 NA NA TGTGCCAGCAGCTTAAGACAGGTAGATTATGGAGCTTTCTTT CASSLRQVDYGAFF
TRBJ2-3 TRBV5-1 NA NA TGCGCCAGCAGCTTGGGGGGCCCGGCTACAGATACGCAGTATTTT CASSLGGPATDTQYF
TRBJ1-6 TRBV11-2 TRBD1 NA TGTGCCAGCAGCTTAGAGCCTCGACAGGGGGCTTGGAGTTCACCCCTCCACTTT CASSLEPRQGAWSSPLHF
TRBJ1-5 TRBV30 TRBD1 NA TGTGCCTGGAGCGTAGAGAGACAGGGACGGCATCAGCCCCAGCATTTT CAWSVERQGRHQPQHF
TRBJ1-5 TRBV7-8 NA NA TGTGCCAGCAGCTTAGCGGGGCAGCATGTAGGTCAGCCCCAGCATTTT CASSLAGQHVGQPQHF
TRBJ2-2 TRBV12-5 TRBD2 NA TGTGCTAGTGGTTTGTTAGCGGGGGTCACCGGGGAGCTGTTTTTT CASGLLAGVTGELFF
TRBJ2-3 TRBV29-1 NA NA TGCAGCGCCGGAACGGGCGGGGATACGCAGTATTTT CSAGTGGDTQYF
TRBJ2-7 TRBV30 NA NA TGTGCCTGGAGTAGGGAACGGTGGGGCAGCTCCTACGAGCAGTACTTC CAWSRERWGSSYEQYF
TRBJ1-2 TRBV19 NA NA TGTGCCAGTTTTCAGGGAATCTATGGCTACACCTTC CASFQGIYGYTF
TRBJ1-1 TRBV9 TRBD1 NA TGTGCCAGCAGCCCGCGACAGGGTGGGTCCACTGAAGCTTTCTTT CASSPRQGGSTEAFF
TRBJ1-5 TRBV28 TRBD1 NA TGTGCCAGCAGTCAGAGAGCCGACAGGGCTCGGGATCAGCCCCAGCATTTT CASSQRADRARDQPQHF
TRBJ2-3 TRBV27 TRBD2 NA TGTGCCAGCAGTGCCCCACATAGCGGGAGAGGATATACGCAGTATTTT CASSAPHSGRGYTQYF
TRBJ2-7 TRBV7-2 NA few TGTGCCAGCAGCTTAGCGGCTAGCGAGCCCTACGAGCAGTACTTC CASSLAASEPYEQYF
TRBJ2-1 TRBV7-2 NA once TGTGCCAGCAGTTTTAAGTTCGCGGGCCAATCTGAGCAGTTCTTC CASSFKFAGQSEQFF
TRBJ2-2 TRBV18 TRBD1 NA TGTGCCAGCTCACCTAAGACAGGGACGAACACCGGGGAGCTGTTTTTT CASSPKTGTNTGELFF
TRBJ1-2 TRBV28 NA NA TGTGCCAGCAGTTTTTGGCAGGGGTCCAGCTACACCTTC CASSFWQGSSYTF
TRBJ1-2 TRBV27 TRBD1 NA TGTGCCAGCAGCCTTTGGACAGGGGCTAACTATGGCTACACCTTC CASSLWTGANYGYTF
TRBJ2-1 TRBV7-3 TRBD2 NA TGTGCCAGCAGCTTAGGTAGCGGGTCCCACCTTTCCTACAATGAGCAGTTCTTC CASSLGSGSHLSYNEQFF
TRBJ1-2 TRBV5-1 TRBD1 NA TGCGCCAGCAGCTGGGCCGGGACAGGGTGGTATGGCTACACCTTC CASSWAGTGWYGYTF
TRBJ1-4 TRBV7-9 TRBD1 NA TGTTCCAGCAGCTTTTGGAGGACAGGGATGTTTTTT CSSSFWRTGMFF